This is a list of T cell receptor beta chains from one sample in a study of cytomegalovirus exposure and HLA in healthy donors. TCRdb's table, derived via immunoSEQ multiplex PCR, lists solely in-frame clones and lacks some. The table has 130,000 or so clones, roughly 78% seen once; the top ten hold approximately 5%. Sequencing input: PBMCs. Source of these receptors: a young man in good health and CMV-seronegative. Both conserved end residues are part of each CDR3. Each record gives: J gene, clone size, CDR3 length, V gene, D gene, CDR3 protein, CDR3 DNA. The D gene is left open where the match is weak. Clone size is stated in some rows and not others, as once, few, many or a class when expanded.

>TRBJ1-4|-|16|TRBV6-1|-
CASSAEGVGTNEKLFF
TGTGCCAGCAGTGCTGAAGGGGTAGGAACTAATGAAAAACTGTTTTTT
>TRBJ2-1|-|15|TRBV21-1|-
CASSKGSSLLNEQFF
TGTGCCAGCAGCAAGGGTAGCTCTCTTCTCAATGAGCAGTTCTTC
>TRBJ2-7|few|13|TRBV27|TRBD1
CASRPGTDYEQYF
TGTGCCAGCAGGCCTGGGACAGACTACGAGCAGTACTTC
>TRBJ2-1|few|14|TRBV7-9|TRBD1
CASSPRTGETEQFF
TGTGCCAGCAGCCCAAGGACAGGGGAGACTGAGCAGTTCTTC
>TRBJ2-6|few|17|TRBV11-2|-
CASSSTAAISGANVLTF
TGTGCCAGCAGCTCCACGGCGGCGATCTCTGGGGCCAACGTCCTGACTTTC
>TRBJ1-5|-|13|TRBV30|-
CAWSGTGNQPQHF
TGTGCCTGGAGTGGGACAGGCAATCAGCCCCAGCATTTT
>TRBJ1-1|-|17|TRBV10-3|TRBD1
CAISEPGGTGGDTEAFF
TGTGCCATCAGTGAGCCCGGGGGCACAGGGGGGGACACTGAAGCTTTCTTT
>TRBJ2-1|-|20|TRBV10-3|TRBD2
CAISQSPGLAGGPASDEQFF
TGTGCCATCAGCCAGAGCCCGGGACTAGCGGGAGGGCCTGCGTCTGATGAGCAGTTCTTC
>TRBJ1-4|few|14|TRBV4-3|TRBD1
CASSPDRGWRKLFF
TGCGCCAGCAGCCCGGACAGGGGGTGGAGAAAACTGTTTTTT
>TRBJ2-7|-|17|TRBV27|TRBD1
CASSPISLRDRSYEQYF
TGTGCCAGCAGCCCAATTTCCCTCCGGGACAGATCCTACGAGCAGTACTTC
>TRBJ2-3|many|14|TRBV28|-
CASIDNMVTDTQYF
TGTGCCAGCATTGACAATATGGTCACAGATACGCAGTATTTT
>TRBJ1-1|-|14|TRBV2|TRBD1
CASRRQGVNTEAFF
TGTGCCAGCAGAAGACAGGGGGTGAACACTGAAGCTTTCTTT
>TRBJ1-1|-|15|TRBV6-5|TRBD1
CASSYLGQLNTEAFF
TGTGCCAGCAGTTACTTGGGACAGCTGAACACTGAAGCTTTCTTT
>TRBJ2-7|-|13|TRBV5-1|-
CASSDGITYEQYF
TGCGCCAGCAGCGACGGGATTACCTACGAGCAGTACTTC
>TRBJ2-7|-|14|TRBV15|-
CATSRTLTDYEQYF
TGTGCCACCAGCAGAACTCTGACAGACTACGAGCAGTACTTC
>TRBJ1-4|-|18|TRBV28|TRBD1
CASSFAGQGIATNEKLFF
TGTGCCAGCAGTTTTGCGGGACAGGGGATTGCAACTAATGAAAAACTGTTTTTT
>TRBJ1-2|-|16|TRBV28|-
CASSSYRDKLYYGYTF
TGTGCCAGCAGTTCCTACAGGGATAAACTTTACTATGGCTACACCTTC
>TRBJ2-7|once|11|TRBV28|-
CASFSRYEQYF
TGTGCCAGCTTTAGCCGCTACGAGCAGTACTTC
>TRBJ2-7|-|14|TRBV7-2|-
CASSLAASNYEQYF
TGTGCCAGCAGCTTAGCGGCCAGTAACTACGAGCAGTACTTC
>TRBJ2-1|-|13|TRBV7-8|-
CASSPPWRYEQFF
TGTGCCAGCAGCCCCCCGTGGAGGTATGAGCAGTTCTTC
>TRBJ2-1|-|17|TRBV12-5|-
CASGLSPGTLTYNEQFF
TGTGCTAGTGGTTTGTCACCTGGGACACTCACCTACAATGAGCAGTTCTTC
>TRBJ1-2|few|14|TRBV5-4|-
CASSPREEQGGYTF
TGTGCCAGCAGCCCGAGAGAAGAGCAGGGTGGCTACACCTTC
>TRBJ2-7|few|14|TRBV7-2|TRBD2
CASSGLAGAYEQYF
TGTGCCAGCAGCGGACTAGCGGGAGCCTACGAGCAGTACTTC
>TRBJ1-4|-|16|TRBV19|TRBD1
CASSTSTGQGNEKLFF
TGTGCCAGTAGTACCTCAACCGGACAGGGTAATGAAAAACTGTTTTTT
>TRBJ2-7|-|15|TRBV2|TRBD2
CASSLTSGLNYEQYF
TGTGCCAGCAGTCTTACTAGCGGATTGAACTACGAGCAGTACTTC